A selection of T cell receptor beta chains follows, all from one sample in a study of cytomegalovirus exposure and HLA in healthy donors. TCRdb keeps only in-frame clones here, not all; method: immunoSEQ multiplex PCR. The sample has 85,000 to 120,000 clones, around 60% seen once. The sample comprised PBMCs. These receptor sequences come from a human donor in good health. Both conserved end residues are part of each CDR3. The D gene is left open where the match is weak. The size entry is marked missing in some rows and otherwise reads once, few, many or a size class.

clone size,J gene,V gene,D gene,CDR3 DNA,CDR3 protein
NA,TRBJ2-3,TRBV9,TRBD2,TGTGCCAGCAGCGCATTTAGCGGGAGGTCAGATACGCAGTATTTT,CASSAFSGRSDTQYF
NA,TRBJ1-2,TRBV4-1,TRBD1,TGCGCCAGCAGCCAAGATCACGGGACAGACGGCTACACCTTC,CASSQDHGTDGYTF
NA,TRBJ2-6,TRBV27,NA,TGTGCCAGCAGTGTAAGGAGAACTGGGGCCAACGTCCTGACTTTC,CASSVRRTGANVLTF
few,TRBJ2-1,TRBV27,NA,TGTGCCAGCTCGGGGAGGTCCTACAATGAGCAGTTCTTC,CASSGRSYNEQFF
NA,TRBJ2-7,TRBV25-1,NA,TGTGCCAGCAGCGGGGATCCGGTCGAGCAGTACTTC,CASSGDPVEQYF
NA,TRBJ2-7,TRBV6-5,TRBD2,TGTGCCAGCAGTTACGGGACTAGTGGTTCCTACGAGCAGTACTTC,CASSYGTSGSYEQYF
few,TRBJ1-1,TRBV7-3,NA,TGTGCCAGCAGCCCGGGTTCGGACACTGAAGCTTTCTTT,CASSPGSDTEAFF
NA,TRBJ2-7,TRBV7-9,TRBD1,TGTGCCAGCAGCCCACGGACAGGGAAACGCGAGCAGTACTTC,CASSPRTGKREQYF
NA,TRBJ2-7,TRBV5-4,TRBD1,TGTGCCAGCAGCTATACTACAGGGGCCTACGAGCAGTACTTC,CASSYTTGAYEQYF
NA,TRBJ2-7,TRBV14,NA,TGTGCCAGCAGCCATTATCCAGGTGACGAGCAGTACTTC,CASSHYPGDEQYF
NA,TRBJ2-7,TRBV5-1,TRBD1,TGCGCCAGCGCGATCGACAGGGGGCGTCAAAATAGCGAGCAGTACTTC,CASAIDRGRQNSEQYF
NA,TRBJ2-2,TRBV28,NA,TGTGCCATACAGGCGAACACCGGGGAGCTGTTTTTT,CAIQANTGELFF
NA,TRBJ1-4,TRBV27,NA,TGTGCCAGCGGTACAGGGCGAAGAGAGGAAAAACTGTTTTTT,CASGTGRREEKLFF
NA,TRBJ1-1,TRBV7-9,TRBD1,TGTGCCAGCAGCCGACCCGGGACAGTTAACACTGAGGCTTTCTTT,CASSRPGTVNTEAFF
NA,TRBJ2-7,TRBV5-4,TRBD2,TGTGCCAGCAGCTCTAGCGGGAGGAACCCCTACGAGCAGTACTTC,CASSSSGRNPYEQYF
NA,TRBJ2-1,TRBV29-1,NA,TGCAGCGTTGATCTAGTACCGTACAATGAGCAGTTCTTC,CSVDLVPYNEQFF
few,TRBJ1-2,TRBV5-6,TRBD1,TGTGCCAGCAGCTTGTTGGGACAGGGAGAGTATGGCTACACCTTC,CASSLLGQGEYGYTF
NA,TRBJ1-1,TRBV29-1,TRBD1,TGCAGCGTTCGGGACAGGGGTGAGATTTGGAACACTGAAGCTTTCTTT,CSVRDRGEIWNTEAFF
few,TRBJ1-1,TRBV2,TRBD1,TGTGCCAGCAGAGCAGACAGGGACACTGAAGCTTTCTTT,CASRADRDTEAFF
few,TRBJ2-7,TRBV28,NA,TGTGCCAGCAGTTTCCCCGGGATGGGGCAGTACTTC,CASSFPGMGQYF
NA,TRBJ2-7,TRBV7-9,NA,TGTTCCAGCAGCTTAACAGGCTACGAGCAGTACTTC,CSSSLTGYEQYF
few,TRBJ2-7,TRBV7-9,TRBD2,TGTGCCAGCAGCCACTCCGGGCTGCGGGAGGGCCTGTACGAGCAGTACTTC,CASSHSGLREGLYEQYF
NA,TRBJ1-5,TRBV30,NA,TGTGCCTGGAGTCAGGGCACCCATCAGCCCCAGCATTTT,CAWSQGTHQPQHF
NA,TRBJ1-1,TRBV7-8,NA,TGTGCCAGCAGCTTACTGGACAGTGCTGAAGCTTTCTTT,CASSLLDSAEAFF
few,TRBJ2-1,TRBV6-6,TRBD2,TGTGCCAGCGGCCTCCTAGCGGCTCGAGGACTTGAGCAGTTCTTC,CASGLLAARGLEQFF
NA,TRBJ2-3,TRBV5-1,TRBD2,TGCGCCAGCAGCGCCGGACTAGCGGGAGGGCCGGGAGATACGCAGTATTTT,CASSAGLAGGPGDTQYF
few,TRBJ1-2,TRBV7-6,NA,TGTGCCAGCAGCCCCGGGGGTAGGATTAACTATGGCTACACCTTC,CASSPGGRINYGYTF
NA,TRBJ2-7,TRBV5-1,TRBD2,TGCGCCAGCAGCTTGGTGGGGACTAGCGGGAGGCATGAGCAGTACTTC,CASSLVGTSGRHEQYF
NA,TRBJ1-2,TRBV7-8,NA,TGTGCCAGCAGCCCGGGATCAGTTGGGGTAACTAACTATGGCTACACCTTC,CASSPGSVGVTNYGYTF
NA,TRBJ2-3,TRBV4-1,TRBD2,TGCGCCAGCAGCCAAGTAGGGCTAGCGGGAAAGGCGCAGTATTTT,CASSQVGLAGKAQYF
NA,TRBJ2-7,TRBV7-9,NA,TGTGCCAGCAGCTTAACTGACTTCAAGAACTACGAGCAGTACTTC,CASSLTDFKNYEQYF
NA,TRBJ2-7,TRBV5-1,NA,TGCGCCAGCAGCTTGGTGCCCTTGGCAAACTACGAGCAGTACTTC,CASSLVPLANYEQYF
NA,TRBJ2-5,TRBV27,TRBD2,TGTGCCAGCAGTAGGGGGACTAGCGGGAGGGCCCTACAAGAGACCCAGTACTTC,CASSRGTSGRALQETQYF
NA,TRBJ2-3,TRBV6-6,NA,TGTGCCAGCAGTTACGGGACTGGACCTAGCACAGATACGCAGTATTTT,CASSYGTGPSTDTQYF
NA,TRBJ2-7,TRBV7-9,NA,TGTGCCAGCAGCTTAGTAGGGGACTACGAGCAGTACTTC,CASSLVGDYEQYF
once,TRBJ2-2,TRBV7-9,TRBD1,TGTGCCAGCAGCTCCAAGGACAGGGAAAACACCGGGGAGCTGTTTTTT,CASSSKDRENTGELFF
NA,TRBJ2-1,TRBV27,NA,TGTGCCAGCAGTTTACGGTCAGGGGGCAATGGATGGCGGGAGCTCAATGAGCAGTTCTTC,CASSLRSGGNGWRELNEQFF
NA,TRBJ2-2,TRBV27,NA,TGTGCCAGCAGTTTGTCGGTGAACACCGGGGAGCTGTTTTTT,CASSLSVNTGELFF
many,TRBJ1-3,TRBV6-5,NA,TGTGCCAGCAGTAGACAACATGGAAACACCATATATTTT,CASSRQHGNTIYF
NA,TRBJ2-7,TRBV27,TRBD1,TGTGCCAGCAGAACAACAGGGGGCGCCGTGGGTAGCGGTACCTACGAGCAGTACTTC,CASRTTGGAVGSGTYEQYF
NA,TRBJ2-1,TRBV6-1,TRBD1,TGTGCCAGCCAAAGGGACAGGGCGAGTGAGCAGTTCTTC,CASQRDRASEQFF
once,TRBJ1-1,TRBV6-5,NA,TGTGCCAGCAGTTACTCGCGCCAGGGATACACTGAAGCTTTCTTT,CASSYSRQGYTEAFF
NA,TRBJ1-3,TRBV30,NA,TGTGCCTGGACTCGGTATTCTGGAAACACCATATATTTT,CAWTRYSGNTIYF
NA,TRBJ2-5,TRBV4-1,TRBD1,TGCGCCAGCAGCCGGACTACAGGGGGCCAAGAGACCCAGTACTTC,CASSRTTGGQETQYF
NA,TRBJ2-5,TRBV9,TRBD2,TGTGCCAGCAGCGCAGGACCGGGACTAGCGGGAACAAGATTGGAGACCCAGTACTTC,CASSAGPGLAGTRLETQYF
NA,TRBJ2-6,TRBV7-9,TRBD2,TGTGCCAGCAGCTTTACCGGGAGGTCTGGGGCCAACGTCCTGACTTTC,CASSFTGRSGANVLTF
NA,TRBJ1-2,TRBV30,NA,TGTGCCTGGAGTGTTGCTACAGGGTCAGGGGGCTACACCTTC,CAWSVATGSGGYTF
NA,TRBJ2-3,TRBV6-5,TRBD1,TGTGCCAGCAGTTACCTGGGACAGGCTAGCACAGATACGCAGTATTTT,CASSYLGQASTDTQYF